The 11 T cell receptor beta chains presented below share a single source sample, sequenced in a study of OX40 agonist ivuxolimab in advanced cancers. Generated by immunoSEQ multiplex PCR, the TCRdb table keeps only in-frame clones and is missing some. Among 69,000 or so clones listed, 85% to 90% were seen once. The sequencing used CD4+ or CD8+ T cells sorted from blood, collected in a trial of the OX40 agonist ivuxolimab. The receptors stem from an adult with an advanced solid tumor such as melanoma, head and neck, liver or kidney cancer.

The V call is TRBV18, the J call TRBJ1-4; D is ambiguous. The germline gives CDR1 KGHSH, CDR2 LQKENI. CDR3 length equals 14 residues. Trimming stripped 6 bases from V and 0 bases from J, with 8 bases between. CDR3 region: CASSYSATNEKLFF. DNA for the CDR3: TGTGCCAGCTCCTACAGTGCAACTAATGAAAAACTGTTTTTT.

The chain couples TRBV11-3 to TRBJ2-3, with 8 nucleotides matching TRBD2. The germline CDR1 and CDR2 sequences are SGHNT and YENEEA. Unmatched junction bases numbered 4, after V lost 1 base and J lost 1 base. The CDR3 spans 16 residues. This CDR3 reads CASSLGPGLGTDTQYF. DNA for the CDR3: TGTGCCAGCAGCTTAGGACCGGGACTAGGCACAGATACGCAGTATTTT.

This chain joins TRBV11-2 and TRBJ1-1; D is possibly TRBD1 (5 bases). CDR3 size: 15 residues. V dropped 5 bases and J dropped 3 bases, with 16 bases sitting between them. Germline V gene sequence: CDR1 SGHAT, CDR2 FQNNGV. CDR3 DNA: TGTGCCAGCAGCCTTCAGACGGGGCCCTACACTGAAGCTTTCTTT. It is translated as CASSLQTGPYTEAFF.

This clone was counted a single time. V gene TRBV19 combines with J gene TRBJ1-5; TRBD1 is a possible D gene (6 bases). The V gene lost 9 bases and the J gene lost 3 bases, with 24 bases spanning the gap. The germline V gene has CDR1 LNHDA and CDR2 SQIVND (reference sequence). The CDR3 runs 17 residues. The CDR3, as DNA: TGTGCCAGCACTCGAGGTAGGGGGGCATTCCACAATCAGCCCCAGCATTTT. It specifies CASTRGRGAFHNQPQHF.

The sample holds a few counts of this clone. The chain uses TRBV10-3 and TRBJ1-2, with no clear D. CDR3 length equals 16 residues. V lost 6 bases to trimming and J lost 1 base, with 18 bases between them. In germline, CDR1 is ENHRY, CDR2 SYGVKD. The CDR3 sequence: CAISRSHGRSNYGYTF. For the CDR3, the DNA is TGTGCCATCAGCCGGTCCCACGGGAGGAGTAACTATGGCTACACCTTC.

The chain is built from TRBV27 and TRBJ1-5, with D tentatively TRBD1 (6 bases). CDR3 length: 13 amino acids. Trimming left V 7 bases short and J 7 bases short, with 14 bases between. The germline V gene has CDR1 MNHEY and CDR2 SMNVEV (reference sequence). CDR3 loop: CASTLYQGQPQHF. The CDR3 coding sequence is TGTGCCAGCACCCTCTACCAGGGGCAGCCCCAGCATTTT.

The V gene is TRBV19, the J gene TRBJ1-2; 7 bases are shared with TRBD1. Germline values: CDR1 LNHDA, CDR2 SQIVND (reference sequence). This CDR3 has 15 amino acids. The ends lost 4 bases at V and 3 bases at J; junction bases unmatched: 8. The CDR3 reads CASSTIQGPYYGYTF. The CDR3 DNA is TGTGCCAGTAGTACAATACAGGGGCCCTACTATGGCTACACCTTC.

The chain links TRBV19 to TRBJ1-2, with 9 bases identical to TRBD1. The length of the CDR3 is 17 residues. Looked up from germline, CDR1 is LNHDA and CDR2 is SQIVND (reference sequence). The J segment lost 3 bases and the V segment lost 4 bases, leaving 12 bases of the junction unmatched. Here the CDR3 DNA reads TGTGCCAGTAGTACCGGGACAGGGCGTCGGACTGACTATGGCTACACCTTC. Protein product: CASSTGTGRRTDYGYTF.

CDR3 in amino acids: CASSLGTGALGTQYF. In DNA form, the CDR3 reads TGCGCCAGCAGCCTCGGGACAGGGGCGTTAGGGACCCAGTACTTC. V is TRBV5-1 and J is TRBJ2-5, with 10 bases fitting TRBD1. The junction had 10 bases not matched to a gene; V was cut back by 4 bases and J by 7 bases. This CDR3 has 15 amino acids. In germline, CDR1 is SGHRS, CDR2 YFSETQ.

This clone showed up just once. This chain connects TRBV7-9 to TRBJ2-3, with 8 nucleotides matching TRBD2. Germline V gives CDR1 SEHNR, CDR2 FQNEAQ (reference sequence). Trimming at V came to 4 bases and at J to 0 bases, leaving 9 bases not matched to a gene. This CDR3 has 17 residues. The CDR3 is CASSSPRLASSTDTQYF. The DNA of the CDR3 is TGTGCCAGCAGCTCCCCTCGACTAGCGTCCAGCACAGATACGCAGTATTTT.

The V and J genes are TRBV29-1 and TRBJ2-2; D is uncertain. Germline CDR1 is SQVTM and CDR2 is ANQGSEA. V was clipped by 4 bases and J by 1 base, with 7 bases between them. This CDR3 is built from 13 residues. This CDR3 is CSVVEVNTGELFF. CDR3 bases: TGCAGCGTTGTGGAAGTGAACACCGGGGAGCTGTTTTTT.